This T cell receptor (beta chain) appears in the sequencing data of a study of preoperative IRX-2 immunotherapy in early breast cancer. Repertoires were generated with immunoSEQ multiplex PCR, while TCRdb's copy carries only in-frame clones and drops some. Of 95,000 to 100,000 clones listed, about nine tenths are singletons. Germline CDR1 is LNHDA and CDR2 is SQIVND (reference sequence). This CDR3 has 16 residues. V lost 3 bases and J 4 bases, leaving 18 bases between the germline ends. Treatment: preoperative locoregional IRX-2 cytokine immunotherapy. Samples came from a phase Ib trial of preoperative locoregional IRX-2 cytokine immunotherapy.

The sample consisted of tumor tissue, taken after IRX-2 immunotherapy. V and J are TRBV19 and TRBJ1-2; perhaps TRBD1 as D (6 bases). This clonotype was sampled from a human donor with breast cancer. This CDR3 reads CASSMGRPGAGYGYTF. The CDR3 region has the DNA TGTGCCAGTAGTATGGGTAGGCCAGGGGCCGGCTATGGCTACACCTTC.